The 2 T cell receptor beta chains presented below share a single source sample, sequenced in a study of shared clonotypes between healthy human individuals. Generated by immunoSEQ multiplex PCR, the TCRdb table keeps only in-frame clones and is missing some. The data show over 2,000,000 clones, with over 85% seen just once and 1.5% to 2% held by the top ten. Terminally differentiated effector memory CD45RA+ cells were excluded by CCR7 positive selection of CD45RO-negative cells. The sample taken for sequencing was naive CD8+ T cells from PBMCs. The source of these receptors is a man between 18 and 29 years old in good health. Some clones in this sample may be carry-over from other donors' samples.

Concerning this clone: The sample contains more than one DNA sequence encoding this CDR3. This chain joins TRBV29-1 and TRBJ1-6, with D possibly being TRBD1 (5 bases). This CDR3 has 13 residues. Trimming cost V 6 bases and J 10 bases, with 16 bases left between them. CDR1 is SQVTM and CDR2 is ANQGSEA in the germline V gene. In DNA form, the CDR3 reads TGCAGCGTCAGATCGGGGGAGGGATCACCCCTCCACTTT. Amino acid sequence: CSVRSGEGSPLHF.

The gene calls are TRBV5-1 and TRBJ2-7, with TRBD1 identical over 7 bases. V shed 0 bases and J 7 bases; nucleotides not matched to a gene: 10. This CDR3 contains 15 residues. The germline CDR1 and CDR2 sequences are SGHRS and YFSETQ. CDR3 in DNA: TGCGCCAGCAGCTTGGTTCAGGGGGTGAGGAGGGAGCAGTACTTC. Translated, it gives CASSLVQGVRREQYF.